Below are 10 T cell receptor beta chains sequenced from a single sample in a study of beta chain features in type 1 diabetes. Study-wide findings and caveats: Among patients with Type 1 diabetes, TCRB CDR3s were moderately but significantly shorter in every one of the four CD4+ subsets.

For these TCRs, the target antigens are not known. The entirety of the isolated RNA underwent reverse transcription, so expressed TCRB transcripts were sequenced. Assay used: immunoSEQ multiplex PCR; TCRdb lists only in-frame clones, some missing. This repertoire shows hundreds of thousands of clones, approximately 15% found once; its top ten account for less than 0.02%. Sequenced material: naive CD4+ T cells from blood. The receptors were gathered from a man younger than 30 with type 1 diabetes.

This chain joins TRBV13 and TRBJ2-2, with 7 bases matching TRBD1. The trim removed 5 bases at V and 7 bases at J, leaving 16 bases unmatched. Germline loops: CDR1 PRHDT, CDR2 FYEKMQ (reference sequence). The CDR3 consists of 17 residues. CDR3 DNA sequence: TGTGCCAGCAGCCCCATGCGACAGGGCGGTTCGAGCGGGGAGCTGTTTTTT. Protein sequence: CASSPMRQGGSSGELFF.

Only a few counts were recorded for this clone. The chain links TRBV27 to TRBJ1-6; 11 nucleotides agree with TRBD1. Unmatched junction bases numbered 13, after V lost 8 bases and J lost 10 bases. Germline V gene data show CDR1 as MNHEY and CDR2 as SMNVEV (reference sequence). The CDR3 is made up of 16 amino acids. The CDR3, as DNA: TGTGCCAGCTCCCAGGAGGGGGACAGGGGGATCTCACCCCTCCACTTT. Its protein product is CASSQEGDRGISPLHF.

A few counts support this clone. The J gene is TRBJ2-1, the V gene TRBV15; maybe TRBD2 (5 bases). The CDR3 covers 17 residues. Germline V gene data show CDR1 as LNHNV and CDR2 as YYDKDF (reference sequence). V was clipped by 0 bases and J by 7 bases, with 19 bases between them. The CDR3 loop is CATSREGDGGPHNEQFF. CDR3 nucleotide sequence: TGTGCCACCAGCAGAGAGGGCGACGGCGGGCCCCATAATGAGCAGTTCTTC.

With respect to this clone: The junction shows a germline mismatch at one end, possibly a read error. The CDR3 DNA sequence: TGTGCCCGGAGTAGGGCCAGCGGGAGGCCGACAGATACGCAGTATTTT. Its translation is CARSRASGRPTDTQYF. The V gene is TRBV30, the J gene TRBJ2-3, with 9 bases that match TRBD2. This CDR3 comprises 16 residues. The germline gives CDR1 GTSNPN, CDR2 SVGIG (reference sequence).

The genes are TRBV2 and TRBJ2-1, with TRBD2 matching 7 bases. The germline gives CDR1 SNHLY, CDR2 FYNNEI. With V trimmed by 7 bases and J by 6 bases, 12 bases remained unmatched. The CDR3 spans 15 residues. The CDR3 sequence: CASKQASGHSNEQFF. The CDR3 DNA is TGTGCCAGCAAACAAGCTAGCGGCCATAGCAATGAGCAGTTCTTC.

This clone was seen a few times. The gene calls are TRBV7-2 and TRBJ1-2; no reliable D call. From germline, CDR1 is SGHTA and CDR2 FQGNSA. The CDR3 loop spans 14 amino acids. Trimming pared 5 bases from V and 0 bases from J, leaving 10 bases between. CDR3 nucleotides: TGTGCCAGCAGCCAACAGAGATCTAACTATGGCTACACCTTC. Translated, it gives CASSQQRSNYGYTF.

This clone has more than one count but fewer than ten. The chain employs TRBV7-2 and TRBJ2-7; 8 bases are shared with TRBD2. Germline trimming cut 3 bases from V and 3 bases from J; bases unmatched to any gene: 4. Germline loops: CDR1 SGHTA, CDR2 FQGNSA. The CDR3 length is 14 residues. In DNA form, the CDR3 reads TGTGCCAGCAGCTTCTATAGCGGGAACTACGAGCAGTACTTC. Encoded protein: CASSFYSGNYEQYF.

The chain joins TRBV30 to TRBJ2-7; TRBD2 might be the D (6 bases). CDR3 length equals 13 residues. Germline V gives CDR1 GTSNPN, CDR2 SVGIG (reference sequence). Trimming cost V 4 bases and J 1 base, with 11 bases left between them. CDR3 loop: CAWTTAGSYEQYF. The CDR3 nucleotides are TGTGCCTGGACGACAGCGGGTTCCTACGAGCAGTACTTC.

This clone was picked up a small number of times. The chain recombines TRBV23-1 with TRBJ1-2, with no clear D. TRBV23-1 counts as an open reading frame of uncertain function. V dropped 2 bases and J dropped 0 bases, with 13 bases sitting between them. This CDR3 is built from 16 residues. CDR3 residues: CASSQGHSPPNYGYTF. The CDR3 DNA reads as TGCGCCAGCAGTCAAGGGCACAGCCCCCCTAACTATGGCTACACCTTC.

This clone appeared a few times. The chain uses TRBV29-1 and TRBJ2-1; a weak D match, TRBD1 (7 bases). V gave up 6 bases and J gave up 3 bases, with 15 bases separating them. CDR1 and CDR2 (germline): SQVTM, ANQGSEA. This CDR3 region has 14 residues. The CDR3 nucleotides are TGCAGCGTCTCCCGACAGGGAGGCTACAATGAGCAGTTCTTC. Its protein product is CSVSRQGGYNEQFF.